The next 5 T cell receptor beta chains were all read from a single sample in a study of beta chain features in type 1 diabetes. Expressed TCRB transcripts were sequenced after all isolated RNA was converted to cDNA. This table comes from immunoSEQ multiplex PCR, and its TCRdb copy is limited to in-frame clones, with some not included. Of under 550,000 clones in the sample, around 10% were seen once. Sequences were obtained from naive CD4+ T cells from blood. The receptors were gathered from a woman under 30 in good health.

This clone was seen a handful of times. The chain links TRBV7-2 to TRBJ2-5; D might be TRBD2 (7 bases). Trimming cost V 3 bases and J 5 bases, with 13 bases left between them. From germline, CDR1 is SGHTA and CDR2 FQGNSA. The CDR3 loop spans 14 amino acids. Written as DNA, the CDR3 is TGTGCCAGCAGCTTGCGGGGGCGTTGGGAGACCCAGTACTTC. This translates into CASSLRGRWETQYF. The full variable domain, its missing parts supplied by reference TRBV7-2 and TRBJ2-5, is GAGVSQSPSNKVTEKGKDVELRCDPISGHTALYWYRQSLGQGLEFLIYFQGNSAPDKSGLPSDRFSAERTGGSVSTLTIQRTQQEDSAVYLCASSLRGRWETQYFGPGTRLLVL.

This clone was seen more than once but under ten times. The chain joins TRBV2 to TRBJ1-1; no definite D call. Trimming removed 6 bases at V and 6 bases at J, with 8 bases between. The CDR3 runs 11 residues. CDR1 and CDR2 (germline): SNHLY, FYNNEI. CDR3 sequence (DNA): TGTGCCAGCAGGGACCTGGCTGAAGCTTTCTTT. Amino acid sequence: CASRDLAEAFF.

This clone was detected only a few times. V gene TRBV23-1 combines with J gene TRBJ2-3; maybe TRBD2 (6 bases). TRBV23-1 is designated an ORF whose function remains uncertain. V dropped 0 bases and J dropped 0 bases, with 16 bases sitting between them. CDR3 length: 18 residues. DNA of the CDR3: TGCGCCAGCAGTCAATCCGCCGCGTCTAGCGTGAGCACAGATACGCAGTATTTT. The encoded protein is CASSQSAASSVSTDTQYF.

This clone was counted between two and nine times. V and J are TRBV7-9 and TRBJ1-4; 9 bases are shared with TRBD1. Trimming at V came to 7 bases and at J to 7 bases, leaving 7 bases not matched to a gene. The CDR3 totals 14 residues. The germline V gene has CDR1 SEHNR and CDR2 FQNEAQ (reference sequence). The DNA for the CDR3 is TGTGCCAGCAAGCCCGGGACAGGGAGTGAAAAACTGTTTTTT. This gives the protein CASKPGTGSEKLFF.

The chain uses TRBV14 and TRBJ2-3; D assignment may be TRBD1 or TRBD2 (5 bases each). Germline lookup yields CDR1 SGHDN and CDR2 FVKESK. The CDR3 loop spans 16 amino acids. V was clipped by 0 bases and J by 1 base, with 11 bases between them. CDR3 region: CASSQDLRDRTDTQYF. The CDR3 DNA follows: TGTGCCAGCAGCCAAGATTTGAGGGACCGCACAGATACGCAGTATTTT.